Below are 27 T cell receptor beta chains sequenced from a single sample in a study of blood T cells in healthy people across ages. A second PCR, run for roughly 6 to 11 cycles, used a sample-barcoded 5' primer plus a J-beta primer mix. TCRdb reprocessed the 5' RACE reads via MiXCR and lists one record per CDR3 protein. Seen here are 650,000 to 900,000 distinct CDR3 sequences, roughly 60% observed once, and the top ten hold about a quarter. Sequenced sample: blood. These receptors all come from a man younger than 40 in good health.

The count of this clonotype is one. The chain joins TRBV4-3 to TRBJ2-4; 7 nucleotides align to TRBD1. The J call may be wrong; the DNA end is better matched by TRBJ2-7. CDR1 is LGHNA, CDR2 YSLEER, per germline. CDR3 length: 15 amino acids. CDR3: CASSHYRGESYEQYF. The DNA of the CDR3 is TGCGCCAGCAGCCATTACAGGGGCGAGAGCTACGAGCAGTACTTC.

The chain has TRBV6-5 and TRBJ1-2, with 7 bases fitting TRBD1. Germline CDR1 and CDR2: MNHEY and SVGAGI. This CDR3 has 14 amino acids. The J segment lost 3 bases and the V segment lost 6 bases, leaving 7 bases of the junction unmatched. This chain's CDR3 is CASSSGGQYYGYTF. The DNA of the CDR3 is TGTGCCAGCAGCTCAGGGGGGCAGTACTATGGCTACACCTTC.

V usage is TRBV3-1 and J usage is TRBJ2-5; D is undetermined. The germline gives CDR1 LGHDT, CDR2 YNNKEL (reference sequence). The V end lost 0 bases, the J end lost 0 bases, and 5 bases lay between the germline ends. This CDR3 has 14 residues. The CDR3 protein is CASSQDPHQETQYF. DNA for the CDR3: TGTGCCAGCAGCCAAGATCCCCACCAAGAGACCCAGTACTTC.

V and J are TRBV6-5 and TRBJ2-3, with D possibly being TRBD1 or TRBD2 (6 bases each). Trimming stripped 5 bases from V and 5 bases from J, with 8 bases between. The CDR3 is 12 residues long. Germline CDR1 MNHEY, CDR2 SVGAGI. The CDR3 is CASSRGQDTQYF. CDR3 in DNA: TGTGCCAGCAGTCGGGGGCAAGATACGCAGTATTTT.

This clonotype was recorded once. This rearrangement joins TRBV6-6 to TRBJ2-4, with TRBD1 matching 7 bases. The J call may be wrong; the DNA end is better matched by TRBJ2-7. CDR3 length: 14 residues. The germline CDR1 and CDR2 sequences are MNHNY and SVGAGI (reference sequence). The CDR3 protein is CASSYIRDSYEQYF. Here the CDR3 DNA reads TGTGCCAGCAGTTACATACGGGACAGCTACGAGCAGTACTTC.

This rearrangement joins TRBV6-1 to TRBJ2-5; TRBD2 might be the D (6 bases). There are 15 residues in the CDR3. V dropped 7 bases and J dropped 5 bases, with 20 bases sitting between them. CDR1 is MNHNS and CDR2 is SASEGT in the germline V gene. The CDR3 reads CASTQWRGGIETQYF. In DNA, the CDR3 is TGTGCCAGCACCCAGTGGAGAGGCGGGATTGAGACCCAGTACTTC.

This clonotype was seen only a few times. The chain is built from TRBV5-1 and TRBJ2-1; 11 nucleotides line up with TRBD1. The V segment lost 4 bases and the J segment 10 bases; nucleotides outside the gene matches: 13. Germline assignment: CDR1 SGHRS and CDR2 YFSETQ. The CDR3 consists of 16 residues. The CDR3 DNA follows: TGCGCCAGCAGCACCCACCGGGACAGGGGGTCAACGGAGCAGTTCTTC. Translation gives CASSTHRDRGSTEQFF.

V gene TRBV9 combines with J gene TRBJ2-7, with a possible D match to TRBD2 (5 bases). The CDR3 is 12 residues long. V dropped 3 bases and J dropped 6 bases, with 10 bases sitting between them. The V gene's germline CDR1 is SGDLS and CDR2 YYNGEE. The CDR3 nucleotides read TGTGCCAGCAGCGCCGCAACTAGCGAGCAGTACTTC. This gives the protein CASSAATSEQYF.

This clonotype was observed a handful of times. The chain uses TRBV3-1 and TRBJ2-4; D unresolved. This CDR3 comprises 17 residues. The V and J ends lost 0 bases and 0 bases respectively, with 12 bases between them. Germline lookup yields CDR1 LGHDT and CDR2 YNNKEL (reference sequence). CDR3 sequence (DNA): TGTGCCAGCAGCCAAGATAGAGGCCCCTTAGCCAAAAACATTCAGTACTTC. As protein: CASSQDRGPLAKNIQYF.

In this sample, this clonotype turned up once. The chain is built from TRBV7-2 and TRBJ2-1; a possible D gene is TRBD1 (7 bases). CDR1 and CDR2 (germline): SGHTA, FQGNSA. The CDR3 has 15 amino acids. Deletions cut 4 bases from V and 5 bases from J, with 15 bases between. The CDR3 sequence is CASSWAGQKHNEQFF. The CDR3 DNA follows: TGTGCCAGCAGCTGGGCGGGACAGAAACACAATGAGCAGTTCTTC.

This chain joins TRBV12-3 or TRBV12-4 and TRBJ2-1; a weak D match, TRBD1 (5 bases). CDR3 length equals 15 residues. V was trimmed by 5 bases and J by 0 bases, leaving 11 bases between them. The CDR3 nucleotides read TGTGCCAGCAGTCCCCCAGGGCTCTCCTACAATGAGCAGTTCTTC. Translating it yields CASSPPGLSYNEQFF.

CDR3 sequence (DNA): TGTGCCAGCCGGCGGGGGGGCCCGGACAATGAGCAGTTCTTC. It specifies CASRRGGPDNEQFF. This sequence joins TRBV19 and TRBJ2-1, with TRBD2 identical over 9 bases. Per germline, CDR1 LNHDA and CDR2 SQIVND (reference sequence). V shed 9 bases and J 5 bases; nucleotides not matched to a gene: 8. The CDR3 extends over 14 amino acids.

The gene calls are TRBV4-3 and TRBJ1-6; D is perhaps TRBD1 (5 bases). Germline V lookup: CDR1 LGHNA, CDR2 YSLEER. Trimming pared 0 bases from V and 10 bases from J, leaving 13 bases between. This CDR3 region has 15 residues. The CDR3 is CASSQEKGVQSPLHF. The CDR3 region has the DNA TGCGCCAGCAGCCAAGAGAAAGGGGTGCAGTCACCCCTCCACTTT.

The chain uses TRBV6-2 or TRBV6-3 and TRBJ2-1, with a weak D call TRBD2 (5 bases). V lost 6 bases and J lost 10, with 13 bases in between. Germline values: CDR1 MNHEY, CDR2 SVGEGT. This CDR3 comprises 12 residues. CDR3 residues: CASRRTAGEQFF. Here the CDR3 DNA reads TGTGCCAGCAGGAGGACTGCAGGAGAGCAGTTCTTC.

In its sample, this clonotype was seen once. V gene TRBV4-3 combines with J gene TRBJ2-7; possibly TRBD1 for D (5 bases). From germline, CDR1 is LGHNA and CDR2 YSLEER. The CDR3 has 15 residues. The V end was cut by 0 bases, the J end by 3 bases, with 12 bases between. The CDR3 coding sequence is TGCGCCAGCAGCCAAGATTCCCCAGGGATCTACGAGCAGTACTTC. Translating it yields CASSQDSPGIYEQYF.

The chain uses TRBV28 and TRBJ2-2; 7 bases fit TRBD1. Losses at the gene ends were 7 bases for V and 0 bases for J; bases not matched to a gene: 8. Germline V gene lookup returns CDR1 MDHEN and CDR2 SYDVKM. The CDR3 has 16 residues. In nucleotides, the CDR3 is TGTGCCAGCATCCAGAGGGACAGCGCGAACACCGGGGAGCTGTTTTTT. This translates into CASIQRDSANTGELFF.

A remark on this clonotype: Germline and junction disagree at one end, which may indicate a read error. The CDR3 loop is CASSLWRRGVYEQYF. The CDR3 coding sequence is TGTGCCAGCAGTTTATGGCGGAGGGGGGTCTACGAGCAGTATTTC. V and J are TRBV12-3 or TRBV12-4 and TRBJ2-4; perhaps D is TRBD1 or TRBD2 (6 bases each). This CDR3 has 15 residues.

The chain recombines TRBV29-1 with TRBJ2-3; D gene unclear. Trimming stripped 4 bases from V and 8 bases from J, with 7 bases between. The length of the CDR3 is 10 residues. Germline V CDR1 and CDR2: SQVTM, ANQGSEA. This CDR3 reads CSVGPGTQYF. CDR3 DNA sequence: TGCAGCGTTGGACCCGGTACGCAGTATTTT.

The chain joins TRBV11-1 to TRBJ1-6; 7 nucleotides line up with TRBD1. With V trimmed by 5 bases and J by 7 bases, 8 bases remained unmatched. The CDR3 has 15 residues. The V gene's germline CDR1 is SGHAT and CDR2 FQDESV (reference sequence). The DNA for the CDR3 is TGTGCCAGCAGCCCCCGGGACAGCCGGAATTCACCCCTCCACTTT. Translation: CASSPRDSRNSPLHF.

CDR3 sequence (DNA): TGTGCCAGCAGTTCCCCGATGGGGCTATATGGCTACACCTTC. Translating gives CASSSPMGLYGYTF. The V gene is TRBV28, the J gene TRBJ1-2; maybe TRBD1 (5 bases). CDR1 and CDR2 from the germline V gene are MDHEN and SYDVKM. V lost 4 bases to trimming and J lost 5 bases, with 14 bases between them. CDR3 length: 14 residues.

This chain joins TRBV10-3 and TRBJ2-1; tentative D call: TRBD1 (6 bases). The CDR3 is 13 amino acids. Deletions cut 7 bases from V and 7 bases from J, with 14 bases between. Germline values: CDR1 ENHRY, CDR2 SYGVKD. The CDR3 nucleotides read TGTGCCATCAACCCGTCTAGGGGGAATGAGCAGTTCTTC. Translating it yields CAINPSRGNEQFF.

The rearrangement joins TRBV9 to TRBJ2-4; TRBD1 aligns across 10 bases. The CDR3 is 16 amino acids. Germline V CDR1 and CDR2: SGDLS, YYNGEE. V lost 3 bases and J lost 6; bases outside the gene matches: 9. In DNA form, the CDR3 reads TGTGCCAGCAGCGGCCCTCGGACAGGGGGATTAAACATTCAGTACTTC. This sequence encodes CASSGPRTGGLNIQYF.

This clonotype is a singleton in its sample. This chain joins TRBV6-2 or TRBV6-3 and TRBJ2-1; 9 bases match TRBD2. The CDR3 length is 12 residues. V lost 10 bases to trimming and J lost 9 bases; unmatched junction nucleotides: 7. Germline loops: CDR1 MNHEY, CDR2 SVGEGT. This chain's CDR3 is CATERGAGEQFF. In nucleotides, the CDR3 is TGTGCCACGGAGCGGGGGGCGGGTGAGCAGTTCTTC.

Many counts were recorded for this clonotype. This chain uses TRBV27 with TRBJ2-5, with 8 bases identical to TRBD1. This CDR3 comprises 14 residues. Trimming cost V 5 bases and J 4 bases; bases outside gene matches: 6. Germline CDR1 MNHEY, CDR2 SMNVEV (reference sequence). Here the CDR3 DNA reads TGTGCCAGCAGTCTGACAGGGGAAGCAGAGACCCAGTACTTC. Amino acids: CASSLTGEAETQYF.

The CDR3 DNA is TGCGCCAGCAGTGAGTCGAACGGGAACAGTTATGGCTACACCTTC. Its protein is CASSESNGNSYGYTF. V and J are TRBV10-2 and TRBJ1-2, with D uncertain. The CDR3 extends over 15 amino acids. Trimming stripped 0 bases from V and 5 bases from J, with 13 bases between. Germline V gene data show CDR1 as WSHSY and CDR2 as SAAADI.

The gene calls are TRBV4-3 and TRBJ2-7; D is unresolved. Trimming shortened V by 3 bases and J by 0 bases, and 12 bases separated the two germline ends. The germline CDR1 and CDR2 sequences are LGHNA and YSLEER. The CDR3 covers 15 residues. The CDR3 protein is CASSHSDSSSYEQYF. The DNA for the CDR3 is TGCGCCAGCAGCCATTCAGACTCGAGCTCCTACGAGCAGTACTTC.

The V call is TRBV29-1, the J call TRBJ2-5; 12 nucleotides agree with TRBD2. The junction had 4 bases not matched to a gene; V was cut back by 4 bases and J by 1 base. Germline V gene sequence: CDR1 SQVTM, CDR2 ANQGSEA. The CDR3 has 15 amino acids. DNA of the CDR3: TGCAGCGTTGCCCTAGCGGGGGGGCCCCAAGAGACCCAGTACTTC. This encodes CSVALAGGPQETQYF.